The clone carrying this T cell receptor (beta chain) turned up a few times. Its antigen is not known. This entry is derived from a study of identical twins. Findings and caveats of the study: Insertion counts were lower in abundant cord blood beta clonotypes, a trend that memory repertoires did not show.

A universal primer site arose from template switching, and cDNA bore unique molecular identifiers. MiXCR was run by TCRdb on the 5' RACE reads, yielding one entry per CDR3 protein. Of about 730,000 distinct CDR3 sequences in the sample, approximately 21% were seen once. V lost 4 bases and J lost 0, with 16 bases in between. The CDR3 covers 17 residues. Germline V CDR1 and CDR2: LNHNV, YYDKDF (reference sequence). These records were also assigned to another study, of T cells expressing NK-cell markers. From that paper: In a group of 5 or 6 donors, dominant NKG2C+ clonotypes represented 1.0-7.0% of CD8+ T cells. Researchers report these clonotypes also headed the CD3+CD56-NKG2C+ fraction in four donors.

The receptor comes from a woman between 18 and 30 years old in good health. The chain couples TRBV15 to TRBJ2-1; D is possibly TRBD2 (5 bases). The material sequenced was PBMCs. The CDR3 is CATSNPGIISSYNEQFF. As DNA, the CDR3 is TGTGCCACCAGCAATCCCGGGATCATAAGCTCCTACAATGAGCAGTTCTTC.